The 21 T cell receptor beta chains in this list originate from one sample, sequenced in a study of Ad26.COV2.S vaccination and SARS-CoV-2 variants. The method was immunoSEQ multiplex PCR; TCRdb's version includes in-frame clones alone and lacks a portion of them. The data contain 410,000 or so clones, around 92% of them seen just once; the ten biggest clones take up around 1.7%. The treatment is: roughly 19 received Ad26.COV2.S at low or high dose, single or two shots; 5 received placebo; per-sample allocation not given. Collection of samples fell on day 63 after the first vaccine or placebo injection. Sequences were derived from peripheral blood, sampled in a trial of Ad26.COV2.S vaccine versus placebo. All receptors come from a person aged 18-60 years who received the Ad26.COV2.S COVID-19 vaccine or a placebo.

The chain links TRBV13 to TRBJ2-3; TRBD2 agrees at 11 bases. The length of the CDR3 is 17 residues. Germline lookup yields CDR1 PRHDT and CDR2 FYEKMQ (reference sequence). J lost 5 bases, V lost 8 bases, and 15 bases had no gene match. The CDR3 sequence: CASGTLLAGGPGDTQYF. CDR3 DNA: TGTGCCAGCGGTACCCTCCTAGCGGGGGGCCCGGGAGATACGCAGTATTTT.

The V gene is TRBV3-1 (or the pseudogene TRBV3-2), the J gene TRBJ1-1, with a weak D call TRBD1 (5 bases). This CDR3 has 17 residues. Trimming pared 1 base from V and 0 bases from J, leaving 15 bases between. In germline, CDR1 is LGHDT, CDR2 YNNKEL (reference sequence). CDR3 sequence (DNA): TGTGCCAGCAGCCAAGGAGGGGCTACGAACATGAACACTGAAGCTTTCTTT. Translating it yields CASSQGGATNMNTEAFF.

CDR3 loop: CASSLVRVGLGNQPQHF. The CDR3 DNA reads as TGTGCCAGCAGCTTAGTACGTGTCGGGTTGGGGAATCAGCCCCAGCATTTT. The chain employs TRBV7-8 and TRBJ1-5; D is ambiguous. The V and J ends lost 1 base and 4 bases respectively, with 17 bases between them. Germline V gives CDR1 SGHVS, CDR2 FQNEAQ. The CDR3 runs 17 residues.

V is TRBV3-1 (or the pseudogene TRBV3-2) and J is TRBJ1-4, with a weak D call TRBD1 (5 bases). The CDR3 has 16 residues. The ends were cut back, 3 bases at V and 4 bases at J, with 15 bases in the middle. Germline CDR1 LGHDT, CDR2 YNNKEL (reference sequence). CDR3 in amino acids: CASSHEAGSGNEKLFF. The CDR3 coding sequence is TGTGCCAGCAGCCATGAGGCAGGGTCGGGTAATGAAAAACTGTTTTTT.

V is TRBV5-5 and J is TRBJ1-5; D may be TRBD1 (5 bases). Per the germline V gene, CDR1 is SGHKS and CDR2 is YYEKEE (reference sequence). CDR3 length: 13 residues. V lost 3 bases and J lost 8, with 12 bases in between. The CDR3 DNA is TGTGCCAGCAGCTGGCAGGGATTGGAGCCCCAGCATTTT. Translating gives CASSWQGLEPQHF.

The J gene is TRBJ2-2, the V gene TRBV24-1; D gene unclear. Trimming stripped 3 bases from V and 1 base from J, with 14 bases between. Germline-derived CDR1 and CDR2 are KGHDR and SFDVKD. The CDR3 covers 17 residues. The DNA of the CDR3 is TGTGCCACCAGTGATCGGCCCACAACGGAGAACACCGGGGAGCTGTTTTTT. The encoded protein is CATSDRPTTENTGELFF.

The chain carries TRBV6-5 and TRBJ1-2, with D tentatively TRBD1 (6 bases). The V end lost 2 bases, the J end lost 4 bases, and 17 bases lay between the germline ends. Germline V gene data show CDR1 as MNHEY and CDR2 as SVGAGI. This CDR3 has 16 residues. The CDR3: CASSYPGAGDAYGYTF. In DNA, the CDR3 is TGTGCCAGCAGTTACCCTGGGGCAGGGGACGCCTATGGCTACACCTTC.

V is TRBV10-2 and J is TRBJ2-5; 10 nucleotides match TRBD2. CDR3 length: 15 amino acids. The germline CDR1 and CDR2 sequences are WSHSY and SAAADI. Trimming removed 3 bases from V and 5 bases from J; junction bases left unmatched: 6. The CDR3 here is CASSDHETSGETQYF. CDR3 sequence (DNA): TGCGCCAGCAGTGATCACGAGACTAGCGGGGAGACCCAGTACTTC.

This sequence joins TRBV11-2 and TRBJ1-1, with no clear D. The germline gives CDR1 SGHAT, CDR2 FQNNGV. The CDR3 is made up of 13 amino acids. V was cut by 5 bases and J by 1 base, with 8 bases left in between. DNA for the CDR3: TGTGCCAGCAGCCCCCCTTCGAACACTGAAGCTTTCTTT. Translating it yields CASSPPSNTEAFF.

The V call is TRBV27, the J call TRBJ2-7, with D maybe TRBD2 (7 bases). CDR1 is MNHEY and CDR2 is SMNVEV in the germline V gene (reference sequence). The CDR3 runs to 16 residues. With 3 bases removed from V and 4 bases from J, the gap between germline ends came to 19 bases. Here the CDR3 DNA reads TGTGCCAGCAGTTTTAAGGGGGGGCCGCTTCAATACGAGCAGTACTTC. Protein sequence: CASSFKGGPLQYEQYF.

V and J are TRBV5-1 and TRBJ2-5; 15 positions agree with TRBD2. This CDR3 is built from 17 residues. V was clipped by 3 bases and J by 5 bases; unmatched bases: 8. From germline, CDR1 is SGHRS and CDR2 YFSETQ. The DNA for the CDR3 is TGCGCCAGCAGCTCCGGACTAGCGGGGGGGGTCCGGGAGACCCAGTACTTC. Translating it yields CASSSGLAGGVRETQYF. The entire variable domain, with the rest obtained from reference TRBV5-1 and TRBJ2-5, is as follows: KAGVTQTPRYLIKTRGQQVTLSCSPISGHRSVSWYQQTPGQGLQFLFEYFSETQRNKGNFPGRFSGRQFSNSRSEMNVSTLELGDSALYLCASSSGLAGGVRETQYFGPGTRLLVL.

This chain uses TRBV4-1 with TRBJ1-2; D is ambiguous. Germline V gene lookup returns CDR1 MGHRA and CDR2 YSYEKL. Trimming stripped 0 bases from V and 6 bases from J, with 14 bases between. This CDR3 has 15 amino acids. The CDR3 region has the DNA TGCGCCAGCAGCCAAGAATCGGCCGGTTGGGATGGCTACACCTTC. This encodes CASSQESAGWDGYTF.

This clone is a singleton in its sample. The chain couples TRBV5-1 to TRBJ1-2; D is undetermined. CDR3 length: 13 amino acids. The ends were cut back, 4 bases at V and 4 bases at J, with 11 bases in the middle. Germline CDR1 SGHRS, CDR2 YFSETQ. In nucleotides, the CDR3 is TGCGCCAGCAGCCCGGAGGGTGGCTATGGCTACACCTTC. This codes for CASSPEGGYGYTF.

The chain recombines TRBV3-1 (or the pseudogene TRBV3-2) with TRBJ2-3; 13 positions match TRBD2. V lost 4 bases, J lost 4 bases, and 5 bases stayed unmatched. Germline-derived CDR1 and CDR2 are LGHDT and YNNKEL (reference sequence). CDR3 length: 16 amino acids. CDR3 sequence reads: CASSPGLAGVSDTQYF. The DNA for the CDR3 is TGTGCCAGCAGCCCCGGACTAGCGGGGGTCTCAGATACGCAGTATTTT.

This chain links TRBV4-1 with TRBJ2-7; D tentatively fits TRBD1 or TRBD2 (5 bases each). The CDR3 is 14 residues long. Deletions cut 1 base from V and 4 bases from J, with 11 bases between. Germline V lookup: CDR1 MGHRA, CDR2 YSYEKL. The CDR3 loop reads CASSQAWDVYEQYF. The CDR3 region has the DNA TGCGCCAGCAGCCAAGCATGGGACGTTTACGAGCAGTACTTC.

This clone was seen just once. This rearrangement joins TRBV28 to TRBJ1-2, with a tentative D call TRBD1 (6 bases). The germline gives CDR1 MDHEN, CDR2 SYDVKM. The length of the CDR3 is 12 residues. V lost 6 bases and J 8 bases, leaving 13 bases between the germline ends. This CDR3 reads CASSSGQSGYTF. The CDR3 nucleotides read TGTGCCAGCAGCTCAGGACAGTCCGGCTACACCTTC.

V gene TRBV15 combines with J gene TRBJ1-2; D possibly corresponds to TRBD1 (6 bases). Germline assignment: CDR1 LNHNV and CDR2 YYDKDF (reference sequence). This CDR3 contains 14 residues. Trimming took off 1 base at V and 4 bases at J, with 10 bases between the two ends. CDR3: CATSRAGATYGYTF. Written as DNA, the CDR3 is TGTGCCACCAGCAGAGCGGGGGCCACCTATGGCTACACCTTC. Based on the CDR3 plus reference TRBV15 and TRBJ1-2, the full variable domain is DAMVIQNPRYQVTQFGKPVTLSCSQTLNHNVMYWYQQKSSQAPKLLFHYYDKDFNNEADTPDNFQSRRPNTSFCFLDIRSPGLGDTAMYLCATSRAGATYGYTFGSGTRLTVV.

The chain links TRBV9 to TRBJ2-3, with D maybe TRBD2 (6 bases). CDR3 length: 16 residues. Germline CDR1 and CDR2: SGDLS and YYNGEE. Trimming took off 4 bases at V and 1 base at J, with 16 bases between the two ends. CDR3 bases: TGTGCCAGCAGCTCCCTCGGCGGGACTCGCACAGATACGCAGTATTTT. This encodes CASSSLGGTRTDTQYF.

The rearrangement uses TRBV30 and TRBJ2-7; D may be TRBD2 (5 bases). The CDR3 spans 16 residues. The V gene lost 1 base and the J gene lost 3 bases, with 19 bases spanning the gap. CDR1 and CDR2 (germline): GTSNPN, SVGIG (reference sequence). This chain's CDR3 is CAWSADFSKPRYEQYF. The DNA for the CDR3 is TGTGCCTGGAGTGCGGACTTTTCGAAACCGCGCTACGAGCAGTACTTC.

This sequence joins TRBV5-6 and TRBJ2-1; 8 bases are shared with TRBD1. Trimming removed 7 bases from V and 6 bases from J; junction bases left unmatched: 3. Germline-derived CDR1 and CDR2 are SGHDT and YYEEEE. This CDR3 region has 12 residues. CDR3 coding DNA: TGTGCCAGCGTGCAGGGGGCCAATGAGCAGTTCTTC. Translating it yields CASVQGANEQFF.

The chain links TRBV4-1 to TRBJ2-7; a possible D gene is TRBD2 (5 bases). V was trimmed by 1 base and J by 6 bases, leaving 10 bases between them. Germline CDR1 is MGHRA and CDR2 is YSYEKL. The CDR3 sequence is 13 residues long. The CDR3 bases are TGCGCCAGCAGCCAAGCAGGACGGGGCGAGCAGTACTTC. Translation gives CASSQAGRGEQYF.